The 7 T cell receptor beta chains below all came from one sample that was sequenced in a study of blood T cell repertoires in COVID-19. The protocol was immunoSEQ multiplex PCR, while the TCRdb copy is restricted to in-frame clones and leaves out a portion. The sample has about 440,000 clones; 75% to 90% are singletons. The sample comprised peripheral blood. Every receptor here comes from a woman in her twenties or thirties with acute or convalescent COVID-19.

The chain has TRBV5-1 and TRBJ2-3, with unresolved D. The CDR3 has 14 amino acids. Germline-derived CDR1 and CDR2 are SGHRS and YFSETQ. Trimming cost V 1 base and J 1 base, with 7 bases left between them. CDR3 sequence reads: CASSLSPGTDTQYF. The CDR3 bases are TGCGCCAGCAGCTTGTCGCCAGGCACAGATACGCAGTATTTT. The full variable domain, in which reference TRBV5-1 and TRBJ2-3 provide the parts outside the CDR3, is KAGVTQTPRYLIKTRGQQVTLSCSPISGHRSVSWYQQTPGQGLQFLFEYFSETQRNKGNFPGRFSGRQFSNSRSEMNVSTLELGDSALYLCASSLSPGTDTQYFGPGTRLTVL.

The CDR3 region has the DNA TGTGCCAGCAGCTTAGGCTCGGTCCGGGGAGAGACCCAGTACTTC. Amino acid sequence: CASSLGSVRGETQYF. The rearrangement joins TRBV7-2 to TRBJ2-5; perhaps TRBD2 as D (5 bases). CDR3 length: 15 residues. The germline V gene encodes CDR1 SGHTA and CDR2 FQGNSA. Trimming shortened V by 1 base and J by 4 bases, and 13 bases separated the two germline ends.

V is TRBV5-6 and J is TRBJ1-1; a weak D match, TRBD1 (5 bases). Trimming took 2 bases from V and 11 from J, leaving 10 bases between them. Germline V CDR1 and CDR2: SGHDT, YYEEEE. This CDR3 is 11 amino acids long. CDR3 sequence: CASSFGGRAFF. CDR3 DNA sequence: TGTGCCAGCAGCTTTGGGGGGAGGGCTTTCTTT.

This chain joins TRBV23-1 and TRBJ1-4; 7 bases match TRBD1. TRBV23-1 is recorded as an ORF, its role being uncertain. The CDR3 covers 19 residues. With 0 bases clipped from V and 8 bases from J, the junction kept 18 bases outside the gene matches. CDR3 sequence: CASSQSIGTENPLGEKLFF. CDR3 sequence (DNA): TGCGCCAGCAGTCAATCGATCGGGACAGAAAATCCCTTGGGGGAAAAACTGTTTTTT.

The rearrangement uses TRBV2 and TRBJ1-6; the D gene is possibly TRBD1 (6 bases). Germline V gives CDR1 SNHLY, CDR2 FYNNEI. Trimming removed 5 bases at V and 10 bases at J, with 15 bases between. This CDR3 contains 14 residues. CDR3 coding DNA: TGTGCCAGCAGTACCAGGGGAGGGGGATCACCCCTCCACTTT. Translated, it gives CASSTRGGGSPLHF.

The rearrangement uses TRBV7-2 and TRBJ2-3; no reliable D call. Trimming took 7 bases from V and 0 from J, leaving 17 bases between them. Germline V gene data show CDR1 as SGHTA and CDR2 as FQGNSA. The CDR3 runs to 16 residues. CDR3 bases: TGTGCCAGCATCGAGACTCCCCACGGTAGCACAGATACGCAGTATTTT. It specifies CASIETPHGSTDTQYF.

CDR3 sequence reads: CASRITGTEKLFF. In DNA form, the CDR3 reads TGTGCCAGCAGAATTACAGGGACTGAAAAACTGTTTTTT. The gene calls are TRBV12-3 or TRBV12-4 and TRBJ1-4; a weak D match, TRBD1 (6 bases). The CDR3 covers 13 residues. V shed 6 bases and J shed 7 bases, with 12 bases lying between them.